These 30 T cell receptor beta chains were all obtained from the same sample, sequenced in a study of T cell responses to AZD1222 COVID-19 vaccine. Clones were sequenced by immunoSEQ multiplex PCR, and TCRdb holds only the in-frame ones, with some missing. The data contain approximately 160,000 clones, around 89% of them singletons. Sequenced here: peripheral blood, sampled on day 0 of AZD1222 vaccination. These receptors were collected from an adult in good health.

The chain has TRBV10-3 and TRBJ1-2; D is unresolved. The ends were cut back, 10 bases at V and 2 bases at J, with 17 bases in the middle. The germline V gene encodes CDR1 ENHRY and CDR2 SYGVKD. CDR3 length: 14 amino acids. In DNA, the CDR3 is TGTGCCACCGGGTCAGGAGGTTTCAACTATGGCTACACCTTC. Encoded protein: CATGSGGFNYGYTF.

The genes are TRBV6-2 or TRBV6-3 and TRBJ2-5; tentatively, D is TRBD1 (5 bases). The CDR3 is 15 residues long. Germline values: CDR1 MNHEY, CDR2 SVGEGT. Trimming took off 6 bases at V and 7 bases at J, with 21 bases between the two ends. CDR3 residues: CASSPDGALRGTQYF. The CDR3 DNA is TGTGCCAGCAGCCCAGATGGGGCCCTAAGGGGGACCCAGTACTTC.

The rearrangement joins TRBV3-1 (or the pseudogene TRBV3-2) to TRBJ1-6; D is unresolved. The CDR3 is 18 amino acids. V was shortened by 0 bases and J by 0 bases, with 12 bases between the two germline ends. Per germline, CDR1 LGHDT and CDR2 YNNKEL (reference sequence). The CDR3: CASSQEGRTSSYNSPLHF. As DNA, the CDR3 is TGTGCCAGCAGCCAAGAAGGCAGGACGAGCTCCTATAATTCACCCCTCCACTTT.

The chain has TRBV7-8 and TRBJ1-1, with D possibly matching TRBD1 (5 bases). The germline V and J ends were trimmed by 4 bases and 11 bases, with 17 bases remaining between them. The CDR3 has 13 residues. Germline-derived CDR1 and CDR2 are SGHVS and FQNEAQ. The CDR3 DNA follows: TGTGCCAGCAGCTCCCTCGGAGGGGCGGTGGCTTTCTTT. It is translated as CASSSLGGAVAFF.

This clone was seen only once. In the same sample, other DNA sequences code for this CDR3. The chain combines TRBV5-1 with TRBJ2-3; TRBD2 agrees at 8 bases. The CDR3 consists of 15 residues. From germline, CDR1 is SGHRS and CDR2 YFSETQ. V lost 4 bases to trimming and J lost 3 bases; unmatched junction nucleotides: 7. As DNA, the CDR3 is TGCGCCAGCAGCCTTAGGGGACTAGGAACAGATACGCAGTATTTT. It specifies CASSLRGLGTDTQYF. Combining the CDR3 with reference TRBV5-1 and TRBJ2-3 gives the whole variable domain KAGVTQTPRYLIKTRGQQVTLSCSPISGHRSVSWYQQTPGQGLQFLFEYFSETQRNKGNFPGRFSGRQFSNSRSEMNVSTLELGDSALYLCASSLRGLGTDTQYFGPGTRLTVL.

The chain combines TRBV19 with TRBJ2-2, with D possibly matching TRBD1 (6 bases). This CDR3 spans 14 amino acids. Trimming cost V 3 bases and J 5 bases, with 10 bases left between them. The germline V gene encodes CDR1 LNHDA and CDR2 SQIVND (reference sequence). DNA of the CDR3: TGTGCCAGTAGTATCCAGGGGCAAACCGGGGAGCTGTTTTTT. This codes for CASSIQGQTGELFF.

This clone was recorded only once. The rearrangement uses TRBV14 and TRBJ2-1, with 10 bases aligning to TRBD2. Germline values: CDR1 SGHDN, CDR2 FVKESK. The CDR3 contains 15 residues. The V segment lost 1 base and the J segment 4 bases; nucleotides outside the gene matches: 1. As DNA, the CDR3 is TGTGCCAGCAGCCAAGGGACTAGCGGATACAATGAGCAGTTCTTC. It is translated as CASSQGTSGYNEQFF.

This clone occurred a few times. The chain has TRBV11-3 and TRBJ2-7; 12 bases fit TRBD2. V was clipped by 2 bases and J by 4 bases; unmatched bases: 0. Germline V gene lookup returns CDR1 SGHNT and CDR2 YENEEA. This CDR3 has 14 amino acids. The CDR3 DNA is TGTGCCAGCAGCTTACTAGCGGGAGGGTACGAGCAGTACTTC. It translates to CASSLLAGGYEQYF.

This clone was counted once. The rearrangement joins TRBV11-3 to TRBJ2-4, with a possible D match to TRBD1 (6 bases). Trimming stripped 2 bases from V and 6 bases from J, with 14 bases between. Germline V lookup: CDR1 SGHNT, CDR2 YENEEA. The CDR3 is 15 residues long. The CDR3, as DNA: TGTGCCAGCAGCTTAAGCCAGGGGAGTAGAAACATTCAGTACTTC. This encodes CASSLSQGSRNIQYF.

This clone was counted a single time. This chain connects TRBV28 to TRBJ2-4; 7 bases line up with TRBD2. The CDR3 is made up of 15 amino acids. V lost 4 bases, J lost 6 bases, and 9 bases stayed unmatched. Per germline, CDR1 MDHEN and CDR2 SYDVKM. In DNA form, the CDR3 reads TGTGCCAGCAGTTACCCCCGGGGGGTCGTAAACATTCAGTACTTC. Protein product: CASSYPRGVVNIQYF. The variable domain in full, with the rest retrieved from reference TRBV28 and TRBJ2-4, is DVKVTQSSRYLVKRTGEKVFLECVQDMDHENMFWYRQDPGLGLRLIYFSYDVKMKEKGDIPEGYSVSREKKERFSLILESASTNQTSMYLCASSYPRGVVNIQYFGAGTRLSVL.

CDR3 sequence (DNA): TGTGCCACCCGATACGGGCATGAGCAGTTCTTC. It yields the protein CATRYGHEQFF. The chain is built from TRBV24-1 and TRBJ2-1, with D uncertain. CDR1 is KGHDR and CDR2 is SFDVKD in the germline V gene. CDR3 length: 11 residues. The V and J ends lost 9 bases and 8 bases respectively, with 10 bases between them.

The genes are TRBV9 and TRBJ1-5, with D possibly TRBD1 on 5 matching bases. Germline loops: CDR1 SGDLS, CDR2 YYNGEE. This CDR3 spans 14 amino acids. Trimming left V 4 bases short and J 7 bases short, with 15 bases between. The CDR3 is CASSPAGVGQPQHF. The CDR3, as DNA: TGTGCCAGCAGCCCAGCGGGGGTAGGGCAGCCCCAGCATTTT.

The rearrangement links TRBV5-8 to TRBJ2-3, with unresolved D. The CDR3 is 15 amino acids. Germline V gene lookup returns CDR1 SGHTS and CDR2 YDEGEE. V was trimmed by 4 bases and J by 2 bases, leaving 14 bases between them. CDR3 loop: CASSHRQDLTDTQYF. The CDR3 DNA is TGTGCCAGCAGCCACCGCCAGGACCTCACAGATACGCAGTATTTT.

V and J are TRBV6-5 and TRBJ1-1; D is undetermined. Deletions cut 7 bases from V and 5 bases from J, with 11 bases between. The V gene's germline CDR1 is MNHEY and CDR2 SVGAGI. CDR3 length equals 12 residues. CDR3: CASIPVGTEAFF. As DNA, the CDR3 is TGTGCCAGCATCCCGGTTGGAACTGAAGCTTTCTTT.

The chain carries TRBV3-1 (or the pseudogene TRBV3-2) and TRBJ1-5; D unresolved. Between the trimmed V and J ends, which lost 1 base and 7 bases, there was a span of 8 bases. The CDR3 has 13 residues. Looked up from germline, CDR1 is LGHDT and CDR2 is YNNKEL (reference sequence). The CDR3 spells CASSQGPKQPQHF. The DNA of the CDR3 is TGTGCCAGCAGCCAAGGACCTAAACAGCCCCAGCATTTT.

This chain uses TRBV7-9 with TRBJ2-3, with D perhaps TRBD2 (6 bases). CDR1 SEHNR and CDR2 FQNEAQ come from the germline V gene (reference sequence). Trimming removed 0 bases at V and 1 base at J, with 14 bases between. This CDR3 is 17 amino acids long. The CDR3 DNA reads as TGTGCCAGCAGCTTAGCGGAGGGTGCGGGACGCACAGATACGCAGTATTTT. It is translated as CASSLAEGAGRTDTQYF.

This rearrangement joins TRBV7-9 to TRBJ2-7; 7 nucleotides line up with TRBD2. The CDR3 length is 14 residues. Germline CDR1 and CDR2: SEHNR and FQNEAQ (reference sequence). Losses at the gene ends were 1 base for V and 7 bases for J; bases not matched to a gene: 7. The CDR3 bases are TGTGCCAGCAGCTTAGGTCGGCCGGGGGGAGAGCAGTACTTC. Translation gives CASSLGRPGGEQYF.

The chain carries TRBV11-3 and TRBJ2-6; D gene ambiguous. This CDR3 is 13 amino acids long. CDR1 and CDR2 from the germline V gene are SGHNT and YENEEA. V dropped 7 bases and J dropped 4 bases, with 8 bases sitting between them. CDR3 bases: TGTGCCAGCACTCTATCGGGGGCCAACGTCCTGACTTTC. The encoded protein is CASTLSGANVLTF.

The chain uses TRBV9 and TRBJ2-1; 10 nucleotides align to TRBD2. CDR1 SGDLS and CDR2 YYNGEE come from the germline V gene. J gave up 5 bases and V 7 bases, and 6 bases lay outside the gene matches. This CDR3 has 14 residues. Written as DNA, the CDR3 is TGTGCCAGCGGAAAAAGCGGGAGGGACAATGAGCAGTTCTTC. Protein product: CASGKSGRDNEQFF.

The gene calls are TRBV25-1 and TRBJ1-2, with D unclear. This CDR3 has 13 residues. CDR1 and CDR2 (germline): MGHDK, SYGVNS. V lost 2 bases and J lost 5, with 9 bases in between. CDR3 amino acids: CASSEITGYGYTF. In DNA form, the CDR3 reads TGTGCCAGCAGTGAAATAACTGGGTATGGCTACACCTTC.

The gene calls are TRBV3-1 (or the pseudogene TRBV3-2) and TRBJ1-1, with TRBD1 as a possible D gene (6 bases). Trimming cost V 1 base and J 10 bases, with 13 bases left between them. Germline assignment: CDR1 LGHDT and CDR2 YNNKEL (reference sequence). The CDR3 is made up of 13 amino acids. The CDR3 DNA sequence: TGTGCCAGCAGCCAAGGAGTAGGGACACTAGCTTTCTTT. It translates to CASSQGVGTLAFF.

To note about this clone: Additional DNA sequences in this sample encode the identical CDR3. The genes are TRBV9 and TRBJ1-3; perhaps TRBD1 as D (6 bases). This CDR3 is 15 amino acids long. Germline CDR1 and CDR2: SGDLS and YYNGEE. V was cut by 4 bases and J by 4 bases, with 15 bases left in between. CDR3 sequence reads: CASSPTGGRGNTIYF. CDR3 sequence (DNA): TGTGCCAGCAGCCCTACCGGGGGGCGCGGAAACACCATATATTTT.

For the CDR3, the DNA is TGTGCCAGCTCACCGGGAGTGACGAGAGACGAGCAGTACTTC. It is translated as CASSPGVTRDEQYF. The chain has TRBV18 and TRBJ2-7, with D perhaps matching TRBD2 (5 bases). V lost 3 bases, J lost 5 bases, and 14 bases lay in between. The germline V gene encodes CDR1 KGHSH and CDR2 LQKENI. This CDR3 is built from 14 residues.

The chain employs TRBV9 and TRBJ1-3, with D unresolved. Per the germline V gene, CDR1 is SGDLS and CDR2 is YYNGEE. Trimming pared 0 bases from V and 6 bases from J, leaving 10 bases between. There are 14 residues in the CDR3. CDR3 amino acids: CASSVERGSNTIYF. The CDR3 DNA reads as TGTGCCAGCAGCGTAGAGCGGGGATCAAACACCATATATTTT. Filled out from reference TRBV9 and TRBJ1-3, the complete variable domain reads DSGVTQTPKHLITATGQRVTLRCSPRSGDLSVYWYQQSLDQGLQFLIQYYNGEERAKGNILERFSAQQFPDLHSELNLSSLELGDSALYFCASSVERGSNTIYFGEGSWLTVV.

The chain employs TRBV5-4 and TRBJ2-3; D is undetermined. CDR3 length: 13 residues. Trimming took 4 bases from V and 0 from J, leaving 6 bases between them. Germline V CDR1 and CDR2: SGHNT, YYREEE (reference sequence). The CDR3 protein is CASSPPSTDTQYF. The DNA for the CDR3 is TGTGCCAGCAGCCCCCCTAGCACAGATACGCAGTATTTT.

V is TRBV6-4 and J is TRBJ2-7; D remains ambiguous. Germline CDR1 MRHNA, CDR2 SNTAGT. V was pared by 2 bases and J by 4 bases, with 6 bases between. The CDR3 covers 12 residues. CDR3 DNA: TGTGCCAGCAGTGACACCAGATACGAGCAGTACTTC. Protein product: CASSDTRYEQYF.

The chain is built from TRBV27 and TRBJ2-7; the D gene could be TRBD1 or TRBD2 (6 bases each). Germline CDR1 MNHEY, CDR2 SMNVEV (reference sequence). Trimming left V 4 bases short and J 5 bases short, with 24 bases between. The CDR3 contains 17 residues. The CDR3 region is CASSSLWAGQQKHEQYF. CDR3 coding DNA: TGTGCCAGCAGTTCTCTTTGGGCGGGACAACAGAAACACGAGCAGTACTTC.

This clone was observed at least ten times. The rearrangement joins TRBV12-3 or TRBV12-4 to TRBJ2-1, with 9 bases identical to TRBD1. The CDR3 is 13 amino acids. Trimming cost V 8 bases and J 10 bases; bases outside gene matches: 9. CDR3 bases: TGTGCCAGCTCGTCCGGGACAGGGAGAGAGCAGTTCTTC. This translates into CASSSGTGREQFF.

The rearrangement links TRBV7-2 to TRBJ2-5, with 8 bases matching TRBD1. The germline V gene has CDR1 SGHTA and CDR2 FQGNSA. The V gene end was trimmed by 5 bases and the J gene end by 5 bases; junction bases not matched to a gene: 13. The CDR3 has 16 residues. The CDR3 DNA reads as TGTGCCAGCAGCCCGGGACAGGCGACTACCTGGGAGACCCAGTACTTC. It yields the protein CASSPGQATTWETQYF.

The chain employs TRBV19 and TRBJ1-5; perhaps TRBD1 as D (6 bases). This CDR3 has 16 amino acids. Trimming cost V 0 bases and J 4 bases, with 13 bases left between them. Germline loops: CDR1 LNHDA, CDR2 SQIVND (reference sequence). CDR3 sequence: CASSIDQFTGNQPQHF. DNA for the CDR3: TGTGCCAGTAGTATAGATCAATTCACAGGGAATCAGCCCCAGCATTTT.